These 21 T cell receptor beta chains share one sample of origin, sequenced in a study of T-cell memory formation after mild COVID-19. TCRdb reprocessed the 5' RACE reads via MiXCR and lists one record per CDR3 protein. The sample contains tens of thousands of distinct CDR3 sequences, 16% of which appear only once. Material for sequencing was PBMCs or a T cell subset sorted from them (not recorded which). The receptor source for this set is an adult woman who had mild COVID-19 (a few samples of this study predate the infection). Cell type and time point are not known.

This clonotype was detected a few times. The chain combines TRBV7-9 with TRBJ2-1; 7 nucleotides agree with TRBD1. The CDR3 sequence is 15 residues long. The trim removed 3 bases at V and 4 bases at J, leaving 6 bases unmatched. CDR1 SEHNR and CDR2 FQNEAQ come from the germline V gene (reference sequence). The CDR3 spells CASSFRPGGYNEQFF. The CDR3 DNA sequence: TGTGCCAGCAGCTTTCGTCCAGGGGGTTACAATGAGCAGTTCTTC.

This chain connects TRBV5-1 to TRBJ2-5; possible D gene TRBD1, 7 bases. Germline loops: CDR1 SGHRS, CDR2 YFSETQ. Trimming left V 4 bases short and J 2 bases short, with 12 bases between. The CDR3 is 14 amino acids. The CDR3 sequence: CASSGGTAQETQYF. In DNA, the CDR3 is TGCGCCAGCAGCGGGGGGACAGCTCAAGAGACCCAGTACTTC.

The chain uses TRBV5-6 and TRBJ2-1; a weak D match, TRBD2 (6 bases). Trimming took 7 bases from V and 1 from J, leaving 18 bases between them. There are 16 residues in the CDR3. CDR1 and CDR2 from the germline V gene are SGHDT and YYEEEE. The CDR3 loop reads CASGSSGVRSYNEQFF. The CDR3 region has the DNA TGTGCCAGCGGAAGTTCGGGGGTGAGATCCTACAATGAGCAGTTCTTC.

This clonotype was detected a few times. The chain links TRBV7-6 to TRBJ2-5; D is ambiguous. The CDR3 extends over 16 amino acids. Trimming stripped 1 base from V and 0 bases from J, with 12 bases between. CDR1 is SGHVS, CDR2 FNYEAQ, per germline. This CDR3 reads CASSLGDGLYQETQYF. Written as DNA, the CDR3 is TGTGCCAGCAGCTTAGGCGACGGCCTGTACCAAGAGACCCAGTACTTC.

The CDR3: CASSPGTDSNQPQHF. CDR3 coding DNA: TGCGCCAGCAGCCCCGGGACCGATAGCAATCAGCCCCAGCATTTT. The genes are TRBV5-1 and TRBJ1-5, with D possibly matching TRBD1 (5 bases). Germline lookup yields CDR1 SGHRS and CDR2 YFSETQ. CDR3 size: 15 residues. Between the trimmed V and J ends, which lost 4 bases and 0 bases, there was a span of 11 bases.

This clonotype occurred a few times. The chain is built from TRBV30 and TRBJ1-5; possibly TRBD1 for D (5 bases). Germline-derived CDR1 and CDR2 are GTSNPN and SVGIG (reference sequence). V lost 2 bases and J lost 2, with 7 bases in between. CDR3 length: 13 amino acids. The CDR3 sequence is CAWSLGGNQPQHF. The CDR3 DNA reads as TGTGCCTGGAGTTTAGGGGGCAATCAGCCCCAGCATTTT.

In DNA, the CDR3 is TGCAGTGCTATTCACCGGGACAGGGGAATTAATGGCTACACCTTC. Translation gives CSAIHRDRGINGYTF. The J gene is TRBJ1-2, the V gene TRBV20-1; 10 bases are shared with TRBD1. The V gene end was trimmed by 4 bases and the J gene end by 6 bases; junction bases not matched to a gene: 11. CDR1 and CDR2 from the germline V gene are DFQATT and SNEGSKA (reference sequence). The CDR3 runs 15 residues.

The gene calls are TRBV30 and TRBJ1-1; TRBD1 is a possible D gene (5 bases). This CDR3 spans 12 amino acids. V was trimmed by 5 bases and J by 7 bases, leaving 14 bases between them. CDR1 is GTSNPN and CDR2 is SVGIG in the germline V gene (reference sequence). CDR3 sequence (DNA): TGTGCCTGGGAAAGAGGGGACGGTGAAGCTTTCTTT. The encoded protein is CAWERGDGEAFF.

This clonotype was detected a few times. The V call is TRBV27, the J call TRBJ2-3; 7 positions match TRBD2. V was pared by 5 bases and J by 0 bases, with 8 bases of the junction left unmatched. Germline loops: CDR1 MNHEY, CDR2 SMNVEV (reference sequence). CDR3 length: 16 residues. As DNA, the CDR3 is TGTGCCAGCAGTGCCCTGGGCGGGAGAAGCACAGATACGCAGTATTTT. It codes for CASSALGGRSTDTQYF.

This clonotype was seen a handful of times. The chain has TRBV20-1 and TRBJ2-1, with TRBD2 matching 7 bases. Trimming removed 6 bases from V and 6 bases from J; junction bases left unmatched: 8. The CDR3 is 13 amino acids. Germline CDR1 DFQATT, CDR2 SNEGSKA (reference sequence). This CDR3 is CSAAGEEGNEQFF. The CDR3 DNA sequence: TGCAGTGCCGCGGGGGAGGAGGGCAATGAGCAGTTCTTC.

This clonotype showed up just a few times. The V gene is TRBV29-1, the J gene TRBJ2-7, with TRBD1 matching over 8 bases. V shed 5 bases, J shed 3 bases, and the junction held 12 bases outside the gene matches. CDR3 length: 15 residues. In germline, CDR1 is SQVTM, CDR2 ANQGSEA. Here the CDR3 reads CSVLAWGQEYYEQYF. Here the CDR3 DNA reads TGCAGCGTTCTAGCGTGGGGACAGGAGTACTACGAGCAGTACTTC.

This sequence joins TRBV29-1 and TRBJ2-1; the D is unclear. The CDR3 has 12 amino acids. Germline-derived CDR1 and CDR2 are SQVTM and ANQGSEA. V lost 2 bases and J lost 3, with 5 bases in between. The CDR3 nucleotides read TGCAGCGTTGAACAGATCTACAATGAGCAGTTCTTC. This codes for CSVEQIYNEQFF.

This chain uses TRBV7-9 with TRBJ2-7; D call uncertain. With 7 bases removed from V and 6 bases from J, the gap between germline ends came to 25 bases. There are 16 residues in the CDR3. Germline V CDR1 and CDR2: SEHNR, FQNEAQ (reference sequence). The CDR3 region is CASTSVQTEKKGEQYF. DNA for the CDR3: TGTGCCAGCACGTCGGTCCAGACGGAAAAGAAGGGCGAGCAGTACTTC.

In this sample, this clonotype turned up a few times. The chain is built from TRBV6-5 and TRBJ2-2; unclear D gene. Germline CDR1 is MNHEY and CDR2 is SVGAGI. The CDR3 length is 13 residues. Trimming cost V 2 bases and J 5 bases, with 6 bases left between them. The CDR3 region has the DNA TGTGCCAGCAGTTACGTTGAAACCGGGGAGCTGTTTTTT. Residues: CASSYVETGELFF.

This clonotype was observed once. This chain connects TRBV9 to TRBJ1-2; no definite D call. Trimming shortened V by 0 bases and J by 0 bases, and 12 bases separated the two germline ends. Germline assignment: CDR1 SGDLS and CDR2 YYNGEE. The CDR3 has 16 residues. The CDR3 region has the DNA TGTGCCAGCAGCGTAGATCTAAGTCACCCTAACTATGGCTACACCTTC. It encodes CASSVDLSHPNYGYTF.

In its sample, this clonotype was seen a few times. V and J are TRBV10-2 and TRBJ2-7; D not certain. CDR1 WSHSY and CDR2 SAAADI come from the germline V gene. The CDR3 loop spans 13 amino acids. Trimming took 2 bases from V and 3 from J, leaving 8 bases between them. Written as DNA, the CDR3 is TGCGCCAGCAGTGAGGGTGGGATCTACGAGCAGTACTTC. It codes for CASSEGGIYEQYF.

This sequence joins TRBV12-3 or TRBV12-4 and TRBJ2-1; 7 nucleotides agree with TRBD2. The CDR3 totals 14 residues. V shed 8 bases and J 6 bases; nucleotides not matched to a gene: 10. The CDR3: CASGSSGSANEQFF. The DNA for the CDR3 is TGTGCCAGCGGAAGTAGCGGGTCTGCCAATGAGCAGTTCTTC.

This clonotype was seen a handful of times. The CDR3 bases are TGTGCCAGCAGTGAAGGCTTGGCTTACAATGAGCAGTTCTTC. It codes for CASSEGLAYNEQFF. The rearrangement joins TRBV6-4 to TRBJ2-1; D unclear. Between the trimmed V and J ends, which lost 3 bases and 4 bases, there was a span of 10 bases. Germline loops: CDR1 MRHNA, CDR2 SNTAGT. The CDR3 has 14 residues.

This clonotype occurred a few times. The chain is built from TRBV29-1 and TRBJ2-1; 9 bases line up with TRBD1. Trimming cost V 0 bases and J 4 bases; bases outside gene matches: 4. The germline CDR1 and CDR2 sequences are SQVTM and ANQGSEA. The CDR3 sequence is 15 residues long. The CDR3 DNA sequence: TGCAGCGTTGAAGAGCCGACAGGGGGTTACAATGAGCAGTTCTTC. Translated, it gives CSVEEPTGGYNEQFF.

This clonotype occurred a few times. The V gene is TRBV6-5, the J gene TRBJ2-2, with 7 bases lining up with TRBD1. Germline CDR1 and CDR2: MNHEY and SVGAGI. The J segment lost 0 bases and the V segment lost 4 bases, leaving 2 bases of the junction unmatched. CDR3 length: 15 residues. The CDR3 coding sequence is TGTGCCAGCAGTTTCGGACAGGCGAACACCGGGGAGCTGTTTTTT. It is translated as CASSFGQANTGELFF.

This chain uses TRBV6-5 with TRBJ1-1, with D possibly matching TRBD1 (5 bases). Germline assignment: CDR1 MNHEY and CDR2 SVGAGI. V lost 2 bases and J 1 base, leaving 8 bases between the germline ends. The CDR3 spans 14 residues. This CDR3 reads CASSYQGANTEAFF. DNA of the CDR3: TGTGCCAGCAGTTACCAGGGCGCGAACACTGAAGCTTTCTTT.